Below are 18 T cell receptor beta chains sequenced from a single sample in a study of blood T cell repertoires in COVID-19. Only in-frame clones appear in the TCRdb table, and some are missing; sequencing was by immunoSEQ multiplex PCR. This table has 200,000 to 300,000 clones, over 80% appearing once. Sequencing was performed on peripheral blood. The receptors were gathered from a woman in her 40s who had recovered from COVID-19.

The chain recombines TRBV3-1 (or the pseudogene TRBV3-2) with TRBJ1-5, with D possibly being TRBD1 (5 bases). The ends were cut back, 1 base at V and 5 bases at J, with 9 bases in the middle. The CDR3 length is 14 residues. Germline V CDR1 and CDR2: LGHDT, YNNKEL (reference sequence). The CDR3 DNA reads as TGTGCCAGCAGCCAAGGCAGGGTCCATCAGCCCCAGCATTTT. This codes for CASSQGRVHQPQHF.

CDR3 bases: TGTGCCAGCATGGAGATACGCTACGAGCAGTACTTC. Encoded protein: CASMEIRYEQYF. This chain uses TRBV2 with TRBJ2-7, with D uncertain. The germline gives CDR1 SNHLY, CDR2 FYNNEI. CDR3 length: 12 amino acids. V lost 7 bases and J lost 3, with 10 bases in between.

V is TRBV28 and J is TRBJ2-1, with TRBD2 as a possible D gene (6 bases). The CDR3 consists of 16 residues. Germline CDR1 and CDR2: MDHEN and SYDVKM. V dropped 6 bases and J dropped 0 bases, with 15 bases sitting between them. The CDR3 loop is CASSIGTSPSYNEQFF. Written as DNA, the CDR3 is TGTGCCAGCAGCATTGGGACTTCCCCCTCCTACAATGAGCAGTTCTTC. The variable domain in full, with the rest retrieved from reference TRBV28 and TRBJ2-1, is DVKVTQSSRYLVKRTGEKVFLECVQDMDHENMFWYRQDPGLGLRLIYFSYDVKMKEKGDIPEGYSVSREKKERFSLILESASTNQTSMYLCASSIGTSPSYNEQFFGPGTRLTVL.

J is TRBJ2-1 and V is TRBV5-1, with D unclear. The CDR3 consists of 14 residues. Germline loops: CDR1 SGHRS, CDR2 YFSETQ. Trimming shortened V by 0 bases and J by 5 bases, and 9 bases separated the two germline ends. DNA for the CDR3: TGCGCCAGCAGCTTGGGCCAGATTAACAATGAGCAGTTCTTC. Translated: CASSLGQINNEQFF.

The chain uses TRBV7-9 and TRBJ2-7, with 9 bases matching TRBD1. Germline V gives CDR1 SEHNR, CDR2 FQNEAQ (reference sequence). J lost 3 bases, V lost 2 bases, and 5 bases had no gene match. The CDR3 runs 15 residues. The CDR3 loop is CASSLPGQGNYEQYF. The CDR3 DNA reads TGTGCCAGCAGCTTACCGGGACAGGGAAACTACGAGCAGTACTTC.

V and J are TRBV9 and TRBJ2-1; TRBD2 aligns across 12 bases. In germline, CDR1 is SGDLS, CDR2 YYNGEE. The CDR3 totals 15 residues. V was pared by 4 bases and J by 3 bases, with 2 bases of the junction left unmatched. The CDR3 DNA reads as TGTGCCAGCAGCCTGACTAGCGGGGGCTACAATGAGCAGTTCTTC. Protein product: CASSLTSGGYNEQFF.

This clone was seen once. This chain links TRBV12-3 or TRBV12-4 with TRBJ2-5; weak D call: TRBD2 (5 bases). The CDR3 is made up of 13 amino acids. Trimming took off 7 bases at V and 5 bases at J, with 14 bases between the two ends. This CDR3 is CASKRAEGETQYF. For the CDR3, the DNA is TGTGCCAGCAAGAGGGCAGAAGGGGAGACCCAGTACTTC.

The genes are TRBV3-1 (or the pseudogene TRBV3-2) and TRBJ2-3; D is possibly TRBD1 (6 bases). Germline values: CDR1 LGHDT, CDR2 YNNKEL (reference sequence). Trimming removed 3 bases from V and 5 bases from J, with 21 bases in between. The CDR3 length is 17 residues. Written as DNA, the CDR3 is TGTGCCAGCAGCCAGCATCCGGGACAAATTGCAAGAGATACGCAGTATTTT. This translates into CASSQHPGQIARDTQYF.

V gene TRBV6-5 combines with J gene TRBJ1-6; perhaps TRBD1 as D (6 bases). The V end lost 7 bases, the J end lost 7 bases, and 11 bases lay between the germline ends. Germline CDR1 and CDR2: MNHEY and SVGAGI. The CDR3 is 13 amino acids. CDR3 region: CASNLGANSPLHF. The CDR3 region has the DNA TGTGCCAGCAATTTGGGGGCCAATTCACCCCTCCACTTT.

This chain uses TRBV7-9 with TRBJ2-3; 9 bases map to TRBD2. Trimming cost V 6 bases and J 2 bases; bases outside gene matches: 6. The length of the CDR3 is 15 residues. The germline gives CDR1 SEHNR, CDR2 FQNEAQ (reference sequence). Here the CDR3 DNA reads TGTGCCAGCAGTCTAGCGGGGCCCGCCACAGATACGCAGTATTTT. Translation: CASSLAGPATDTQYF.

V gene TRBV6-6 combines with J gene TRBJ2-2, with D uncertain. The ends were cut back, 3 bases at V and 6 bases at J, with 11 bases in the middle. The germline V gene has CDR1 MNHNY and CDR2 SVGAGI (reference sequence). The CDR3 is made up of 14 amino acids. CDR3 in DNA: TGTGCCAGCAGTTATCCCCAGGTCTCCGGGGAGCTGTTTTTT. Translation gives CASSYPQVSGELFF.

This rearrangement joins TRBV5-1 to TRBJ2-6; 8 positions match TRBD1. This CDR3 contains 16 residues. With V trimmed by 4 bases and J by 4 bases, 7 bases remained unmatched. The germline CDR1 and CDR2 sequences are SGHRS and YFSETQ. The CDR3 spells CASSTAGGKGANVLTF. The CDR3 nucleotides read TGCGCCAGCAGCACCGCAGGGGGCAAAGGGGCCAACGTCCTGACTTTC.

The chain is built from TRBV2 and TRBJ2-7, with D unclear. The CDR3 consists of 11 residues. V was cut by 6 bases and J by 1 base, with 4 bases left in between. In germline, CDR1 is SNHLY, CDR2 FYNNEI. The CDR3 reads CASRSSYEQYF. The DNA for the CDR3 is TGTGCCAGCAGGAGTTCCTACGAGCAGTACTTC.

Here the CDR3 reads CASSLSGTPNTGELFF. The CDR3 bases are TGCGCCAGCAGCTTGTCCGGGACACCTAACACCGGGGAGCTGTTTTTT. This chain connects TRBV5-1 to TRBJ2-2; tentatively, D is TRBD1 (6 bases). This CDR3 region has 16 residues. Germline values: CDR1 SGHRS, CDR2 YFSETQ. V shed 1 base and J shed 2 bases, with 12 bases lying between them.

As for this clone: The identical CDR3 is also encoded by other nucleotide sequences in the sample. CDR3 amino acids: CAISESKGSTDTQYF. CDR3 nucleotide sequence: TGTGCCATCAGTGAGTCGAAGGGGAGCACAGATACGCAGTATTTT. This chain joins TRBV10-3 and TRBJ2-3; possibly TRBD1 for D (5 bases). V dropped 0 bases and J dropped 0 bases, with 7 bases sitting between them. The CDR3 length is 15 residues. Per germline, CDR1 ENHRY and CDR2 SYGVKD.

The V and J genes are TRBV28 and TRBJ1-1; 9 positions agree with TRBD1. In germline, CDR1 is MDHEN, CDR2 SYDVKM. The CDR3 loop spans 16 amino acids. After removal of 4 bases from V and 5 bases from J, the junction contained 11 bases not matched to a gene. The CDR3, as DNA: TGTGCCAGCAGTTCATCCGGGACAGGGCGTCATACTGAAGCTTTCTTT. Residues: CASSSSGTGRHTEAFF.

The chain has TRBV30 and TRBJ1-2, with unresolved D. Germline CDR1 reads GTSNPN; CDR2 reads SVGIG (reference sequence). The V and J ends lost 3 bases and 1 base respectively, with 12 bases between them. The CDR3 has 14 residues. DNA for the CDR3: TGTGCCTGGAGCCCCGGGCGGGTTAACTATGGCTACACCTTC. Translation gives CAWSPGRVNYGYTF.

The J gene is TRBJ1-2, the V gene TRBV3-1 (or the pseudogene TRBV3-2), with TRBD1 identical over 7 bases. The CDR3 extends over 17 amino acids. V was pared by 3 bases and J by 7 bases, with 17 bases of the junction left unmatched. Per the germline V gene, CDR1 is LGHDT and CDR2 is YNNKEL (reference sequence). CDR3 coding DNA: TGTGCCAGCAGCCAGCCCTACAAGACAGGGAGATTAGGTGGCTACACCTTC. This translates into CASSQPYKTGRLGGYTF.